The 21 T cell receptor beta chains below were found in one sample sequenced in a study of cytomegalovirus exposure and HLA in healthy donors. The PCR employed 60 Vbeta primers together with 13 Jbeta primers. Sequencing used immunoSEQ multiplex PCR; TCRdb keeps in-frame clones, though not all of them. The sample lists fewer than 200,000 clones; 65% to 85% were seen once. Sequencing was done on a sample of PBMCs. The source is a woman between 18 and 29 years old in good health and CMV-seronegative.

The V gene is TRBV5-1, the J gene TRBJ2-3, with D possibly TRBD2 on 7 matching bases. V lost 3 bases to trimming and J lost 6 bases, with 17 bases between them. This CDR3 has 15 residues. Germline V CDR1 and CDR2: SGHRS, YFSETQ. The DNA for the CDR3 is TGCGCCAGCAGCTCAGGGACATACGGGGGGGATACGCAGTATTTT. Amino acids: CASSSGTYGGDTQYF.

J is TRBJ2-3 and V is TRBV5-1; 9 bases agree with TRBD2. After removal of 3 bases from V and 4 bases from J, the junction contained 18 bases not matched to a gene. The CDR3 contains 19 residues. In germline, CDR1 is SGHRS, CDR2 YFSETQ. This chain's CDR3 is CASSSRPGVGGRAADTQYF. DNA for the CDR3: TGCGCCAGCAGCTCACGACCCGGCGTCGGCGGGAGGGCCGCAGATACGCAGTATTTT.

This sequence joins TRBV6-4 and TRBJ2-7; 7 bases map to TRBD1. CDR3 length: 13 amino acids. J was trimmed by 4 bases and V by 6 bases; bases with no gene match: 6. Germline CDR1 reads MRHNA; CDR2 reads SNTAGT. CDR3 residues: CASRTGLGYEQYF. The CDR3 DNA follows: TGTGCCAGCAGGACAGGGTTAGGGTACGAGCAGTACTTC.

The gene calls are TRBV7-6 and TRBJ2-3, with D unresolved. CDR1 is SGHVS and CDR2 is FNYEAQ in the germline V gene. V was shortened by 5 bases and J by 1 base, with 7 bases between the two germline ends. CDR3 length equals 13 residues. CDR3 sequence reads: CASSNLRTDTQYF. The DNA for the CDR3 is TGTGCCAGCAGCAACCTACGCACAGATACGCAGTATTTT.

The chain has TRBV6-5 and TRBJ2-5; D is unresolved. CDR1 is MNHEY, CDR2 SVGAGI, per germline. With 0 bases removed from V and 5 bases from J, the gap between germline ends came to 10 bases. The CDR3 is made up of 14 amino acids. CDR3 protein: CASSYSIFGETQYF. In DNA, the CDR3 is TGTGCCAGCAGTTACTCGATTTTCGGGGAGACCCAGTACTTC.

Concerning this clone: A junction end diverges from the germline sequence, so it may reflect a read error. This sequence joins TRBV7-7 and TRBJ2-1; TRBD2 aligns across 9 bases. Germline lookup yields CDR1 SSHAT and CDR2 FNYEAQ (reference sequence). CDR3 size: 18 residues. For the CDR3, the DNA is TGTGCTAGCAGCCCCATCAGAAAGACTAGCGGAGCTTACAATGAGCAGTTCTTC. This gives the protein CASSPIRKTSGAYNEQFF.

This clone was counted a single time. This sequence joins TRBV7-9 and TRBJ2-5, with TRBD1 identical over 7 bases. CDR3 length: 14 amino acids. V lost 7 bases to trimming and J lost 5 bases; unmatched junction nucleotides: 10. Germline V CDR1 and CDR2: SEHNR, FQNEAQ (reference sequence). Here the CDR3 reads CASTPGTAHETQYF. CDR3 sequence (DNA): TGTGCCAGCACCCCCGGGACAGCCCATGAGACCCAGTACTTC.

The chain recombines TRBV7-2 with TRBJ1-2; 9 bases match TRBD1. CDR3 length equals 14 residues. With V trimmed by 1 base and J by 8 bases, 5 bases remained unmatched. CDR1 and CDR2 from the germline V gene are SGHTA and FQGNSA. The CDR3, as DNA: TGTGCCAGCAGCTTAGGGACAGGGGTGGGCGGCTACACCTTC. This translates into CASSLGTGVGGYTF.

This chain uses TRBV11-2 with TRBJ2-5, with a weak D call TRBD1 (6 bases). The V and J ends lost 3 bases and 4 bases respectively, with 9 bases between them. The CDR3 contains 13 residues. Germline V gene lookup returns CDR1 SGHAT and CDR2 FQNNGV. This chain's CDR3 is CASSLGAAETQYF. DNA of the CDR3: TGTGCCAGCAGCTTGGGGGCGGCAGAGACCCAGTACTTC. Variable domain in full (rest from reference TRBV11-2 and TRBJ2-5): EAGVAQSPRYKIIEKRQSVAFWCNPISGHATLYWYQQILGQGPKLLIQFQNNGVVDDSQLPKDRFSAERLKGVDSTLKIQPAKLEDSAVYLCASSLGAAETQYFGPGTRLLVL.

V gene TRBV10-2 combines with J gene TRBJ1-4; D may be TRBD1 (5 bases). The CDR3 runs to 13 residues. The germline V and J ends were trimmed by 6 bases and 0 bases, with 5 bases remaining between them. Germline lookup yields CDR1 WSHSY and CDR2 SAAADI. CDR3 sequence reads: CASRGATNEKLFF. The CDR3 bases are TGCGCCAGCAGAGGGGCAACTAATGAAAAACTGTTTTTT.

The rearrangement uses TRBV9 and TRBJ2-2; TRBD1 agrees at 7 bases. Germline V gene data show CDR1 as SGDLS and CDR2 as YYNGEE. The V gene end was trimmed by 4 bases and the J gene end by 7 bases; junction bases not matched to a gene: 10. The CDR3 is 15 amino acids. Here the CDR3 DNA reads TGTGCCAGCAGCCCTTCCGGGACAGCCATCGGGGAGCTGTTTTTT. This codes for CASSPSGTAIGELFF.

This CDR3 reads CASIGGGSASDTGELFF. CDR3 coding DNA: TGCGCCAGCATTGGCGGGGGGTCGGCAAGTGACACCGGGGAGCTGTTTTTT. The chain has TRBV10-2 and TRBJ2-2; 8 nucleotides line up with TRBD2. V lost 7 bases, J lost 3 bases, and 13 bases stayed unmatched. The germline V gene encodes CDR1 WSHSY and CDR2 SAAADI. This CDR3 has 17 residues.

The chain's CDR3 is CASSIGAGVTGELFF. The CDR3 coding sequence is TGTGCCAGTAGTATAGGAGCGGGAGTTACCGGGGAGCTGTTTTTT. The rearrangement uses TRBV19 and TRBJ2-2; 8 bases are shared with TRBD2. V gave up 1 base and J gave up 5 bases; unmatched junction bases: 3. The CDR3 runs 15 residues. The germline CDR1 and CDR2 sequences are LNHDA and SQIVND (reference sequence).

This chain connects TRBV5-1 to TRBJ2-1, with 7 bases aligning to TRBD2. The CDR3 contains 15 residues. Germline CDR1 and CDR2: SGHRS and YFSETQ. Trimming at V came to 5 bases and at J to 7 bases, leaving 12 bases not matched to a gene. CDR3 amino acids: CASSPGLVSHNEQFF. Written as DNA, the CDR3 is TGCGCCAGCAGTCCTGGACTAGTTTCCCATAATGAGCAGTTCTTC.

This rearrangement joins TRBV7-2 to TRBJ2-1; no clear D. The CDR3 contains 12 residues. With 4 bases removed from V and 16 bases from J, the gap between germline ends came to 17 bases. Germline V gene lookup returns CDR1 SGHTA and CDR2 FQGNSA. CDR3 protein: CASSSLIPRRFF. The DNA of the CDR3 is TGTGCCAGCAGCTCCCTCATCCCCAGGCGATTCTTC.

The rearrangement joins TRBV5-1 to TRBJ1-3; the match to TRBD1 covers 11 bases. Germline V lookup: CDR1 SGHRS, CDR2 YFSETQ. The CDR3 totals 17 residues. J was trimmed by 0 bases and V by 4 bases; bases with no gene match: 6. The CDR3 loop is CASSGGQGGNSGNTIYF. The CDR3 coding sequence is TGCGCCAGCAGCGGGGGACAGGGGGGAAACTCTGGAAACACCATATATTTT.

This sequence joins TRBV9 and TRBJ1-6; D unclear. Germline CDR1 and CDR2: SGDLS and YYNGEE. The germline V and J ends were trimmed by 4 bases and 7 bases, with 6 bases remaining between them. This CDR3 is 12 amino acids long. The CDR3: CASSKANSPLHF. The DNA of the CDR3 is TGTGCCAGCAGCAAAGCGAATTCACCCCTCCACTTT. The whole variable domain, remainder taken from reference TRBV9 and TRBJ1-6, is DSGVTQTPKHLITATGQRVTLRCSPRSGDLSVYWYQQSLDQGLQFLIQYYNGEERAKGNILERFSAQQFPDLHSELNLSSLELGDSALYFCASSKANSPLHFGNGTRLTVT.

The chain is built from TRBV18 and TRBJ1-5; TRBD1 matches at 8 bases. J gave up 1 base and V 3 bases, and 23 bases lay outside the gene matches. This CDR3 has 22 amino acids. Germline-derived CDR1 and CDR2 are KGHSH and LQKENI. CDR3 loop: CASSPRAIVGTGLSGSNQPQHF. The DNA for the CDR3 is TGTGCCAGCTCACCGCGAGCTATAGTCGGGACAGGTCTCAGCGGGAGCAATCAGCCCCAGCATTTT.

The J gene is TRBJ1-1, the V gene TRBV5-6, with 11 positions matching TRBD1. Looked up from germline, CDR1 is SGHDT and CDR2 is YYEEEE. CDR3 length: 14 amino acids. The V gene end was trimmed by 1 base and the J gene end by 7 bases; junction bases not matched to a gene: 3. Here the CDR3 reads CASSLWDRGVEAFF. The DNA of the CDR3 is TGTGCCAGCAGCTTGTGGGACAGGGGGGTTGAAGCTTTCTTT.

This clone was detected only a few times. The J gene is TRBJ1-6, the V gene TRBV6-5; the D gene is possibly TRBD1 (6 bases). With 4 bases removed from V and 10 bases from J, the gap between germline ends came to 20 bases. The length of the CDR3 is 16 residues. The germline V gene encodes CDR1 MNHEY and CDR2 SVGAGI. In DNA form, the CDR3 reads TGTGCCAGCAGTTCCAAGGGGGATACGGCAGGCTCACCCCTCCACTTT. Its translation: CASSSKGDTAGSPLHF.

The chain uses TRBV7-3 and TRBJ2-3; no clear D gene. The germline CDR1 and CDR2 sequences are SGHTA and FQGTGA. The V end was cut by 1 base, the J end by 6 bases, with 11 bases between. The length of the CDR3 is 14 residues. CDR3: CASSLMSVRDTQYF. The CDR3 nucleotides read TGTGCCAGCAGCTTAATGTCCGTCCGGGATACGCAGTATTTT.